This T cell receptor (beta chain) was profiled in a study of T cell repertoires in cytomegalovirus infection. Study-wide context: Recently identified HLA-C-restricted CMV epitopes were used, and well-studied HLA-B-restricted CMV epitopes were used as well.

In TCRdb, the reads were re-called with MiXCR into one record per CDR3 protein. There are a few hundred thousand distinct CDR3 sequences in the sample; roughly 43% occur only once, and 48% lies in the top ten. The V gene lost 8 bases and the J gene lost 8 bases, with 15 bases spanning the gap. The V gene's germline CDR1 is MNHNS and CDR2 SASEGT. The CDR3 is made up of 12 amino acids. For this clonotype: Its cognate antigen is unknown.

The gene calls are TRBV6-1 and TRBJ1-2; D is undetermined. This TCR came from a human donor in good health (CMV status not recorded). Some clones in this sample may be carry-over from other donors' samples. The material sequenced was cultured PBMCs, taken from culture after CMV antigen stimulation. The CDR3 DNA sequence: TGTGCCAGCTGGAGGGTTTTGGGCGGCTACACCTTC. This gives the protein CASWRVLGGYTF.